The rows below give T cell receptor beta chains drawn from one sample of a study of cytomegalovirus exposure and HLA in healthy donors. Sequenced by immunoSEQ multiplex PCR; TCRdb stores in-frame clones only, minus some. There are more than 80,000 clones in the sample; about four fifths occur only once, and around 14% lies in the top ten. Sequencing was performed on PBMCs. Source of these receptors: a woman aged 65 to 85 in good health and CMV-seropositive. Each CDR3 is given with its conserved first and last residue. Fields, in order: CDR3 protein, CDR3 DNA, clone size, V gene, D gene, J gene, CDR3 length. A D gene is named only where the DNA matches it firmly. Not all rows give a size; the values are once, few, many and, for expanded clones, a class.

cdr3_aa: CSVVWMTGEETQYF; cdr3_nt: TGCAGCGTTGTGTGGATGACAGGGGAAGAGACCCAGTACTTC; clone_size: NA; v_call: TRBV29-1; d_call: TRBD1; j_call: TRBJ2-5; cdr3_length: 14
cdr3_aa: CSSSLQGAANTEAFF; cdr3_nt: TGTTCCAGCAGCTTACAGGGCGCGGCTAACACTGAAGCTTTCTTT; clone_size: NA; v_call: TRBV7-9; d_call: NA; j_call: TRBJ1-1; cdr3_length: 15
cdr3_aa: CASSLEGVMNEQFF; cdr3_nt: TGCGCCAGCAGCTTGGAAGGGGTGATGAATGAGCAGTTCTTC; clone_size: NA; v_call: TRBV5-1; d_call: NA; j_call: TRBJ2-1; cdr3_length: 14
cdr3_aa: CASRVAGGAGANVLTF; cdr3_nt: TGCGCCAGCAGGGTGGCAGGGGGCGCTGGGGCCAACGTCCTGACTTTC; clone_size: NA; v_call: TRBV5-1; d_call: TRBD1; j_call: TRBJ2-6; cdr3_length: 16
cdr3_aa: CASSMDRVTYEQYF; cdr3_nt: TGCGCCAGCAGTATGGACAGGGTGACCTACGAGCAGTACTTC; clone_size: NA; v_call: TRBV5-1; d_call: TRBD1; j_call: TRBJ2-7; cdr3_length: 14
cdr3_aa: CASSSGQGGTQYF; cdr3_nt: TGTGCCAGCAGCTCCGGACAGGGTGGGACCCAGTACTTC; clone_size: NA; v_call: TRBV7-2; d_call: TRBD1; j_call: TRBJ2-5; cdr3_length: 13
cdr3_aa: CASSLGQIDTDTQYF; cdr3_nt: TGTGCCAGCAGCTTAGGACAGATCGACACAGATACGCAGTATTTT; clone_size: NA; v_call: TRBV11-2; d_call: NA; j_call: TRBJ2-3; cdr3_length: 15
cdr3_aa: CASSPYGGATNEKLFF; cdr3_nt: TGTGCCAGCAGCCCCTATGGGGGGGCAACTAATGAAAAACTGTTTTTT; clone_size: NA; v_call: TRBV4-2; d_call: NA; j_call: TRBJ1-4; cdr3_length: 16
cdr3_aa: CASSPQDFPNTEAFF; cdr3_nt: TGTGCCAGCTCACCACAGGACTTCCCGAACACTGAAGCTTTCTTT; clone_size: NA; v_call: TRBV18; d_call: NA; j_call: TRBJ1-1; cdr3_length: 15
cdr3_aa: CASSYQGSGGRYEQYF; cdr3_nt: TGTGCCAGCAGTTACCAAGGGAGCGGGGGAAGATACGAGCAGTACTTC; clone_size: NA; v_call: TRBV6-5; d_call: TRBD2; j_call: TRBJ2-7; cdr3_length: 16
cdr3_aa: CAKGQAINTGELFF; cdr3_nt: TGTGCCAAGGGACAGGCGATAAACACCGGGGAGCTGTTTTTT; clone_size: once; v_call: TRBV2; d_call: TRBD1; j_call: TRBJ2-2; cdr3_length: 14
cdr3_aa: CASSQRLGRGGRLRQETQYF; cdr3_nt: TGTGCCAGCAGCCAGAGGTTGGGTCGCGGAGGGAGGCTCCGCCAAGAGACCCAGTACTTC; clone_size: once; v_call: TRBV28; d_call: NA; j_call: TRBJ2-5; cdr3_length: 20
cdr3_aa: CASSGGGNYGYTF; cdr3_nt: TGTGCCAGCAGCGGTGGGGGGAACTATGGCTACACCTTC; clone_size: once; v_call: TRBV28; d_call: NA; j_call: TRBJ1-2; cdr3_length: 13
cdr3_aa: CAWSGGAEAFF; cdr3_nt: TGTGCCTGGAGTGGCGGCGCTGAAGCTTTCTTT; clone_size: NA; v_call: TRBV30; d_call: NA; j_call: TRBJ1-1; cdr3_length: 11
cdr3_aa: CASIPTSGGEETQYF; cdr3_nt: TGTGCCAGCATTCCGACTAGCGGGGGGGAAGAGACCCAGTACTTC; clone_size: few; v_call: TRBV6-6; d_call: TRBD2; j_call: TRBJ2-5; cdr3_length: 15
cdr3_aa: CASGPGLADNEQFF; cdr3_nt: TGTGCTAGTGGACCGGGACTAGCGGACAATGAGCAGTTCTTC; clone_size: NA; v_call: TRBV12-5; d_call: TRBD2; j_call: TRBJ2-1; cdr3_length: 14
cdr3_aa: CSSSFNSGGGELFF; cdr3_nt: TGTTCCAGCAGCTTCAATTCAGGAGGGGGGGAGCTGTTTTTT; clone_size: few; v_call: TRBV7-9; d_call: NA; j_call: TRBJ2-2; cdr3_length: 14
cdr3_aa: CASSSHIAGSNYGYTF; cdr3_nt: TGTGCCAGCAGTTCCCACATCGCGGGATCAAACTATGGCTACACCTTC; clone_size: NA; v_call: TRBV28; d_call: NA; j_call: TRBJ1-2; cdr3_length: 16
cdr3_aa: CASSQSSGGFYNEQFF; cdr3_nt: TGCGCCAGCAGCCAATCTAGCGGGGGTTTCTACAATGAGCAGTTCTTC; clone_size: NA; v_call: TRBV4-1; d_call: TRBD2; j_call: TRBJ2-1; cdr3_length: 16
cdr3_aa: CASGPTGFGNTIYF; cdr3_nt: TGTGCCAGCGGACCGACAGGGTTCGGAAACACCATATATTTT; clone_size: NA; v_call: TRBV7-9; d_call: TRBD1; j_call: TRBJ1-3; cdr3_length: 14
cdr3_aa: CAIRTTDTQYF; cdr3_nt: TGTGCCATCAGAACTACAGATACGCAGTATTTT; clone_size: once; v_call: TRBV10-3; d_call: NA; j_call: TRBJ2-3; cdr3_length: 11
cdr3_aa: CASSVQGLGQPQHF; cdr3_nt: TGTGCCAGCAGTGTACAGGGTTTGGGTCAGCCCCAGCATTTT; clone_size: NA; v_call: TRBV2; d_call: NA; j_call: TRBJ1-5; cdr3_length: 14
cdr3_aa: CASSQSGTGNQPQHF; cdr3_nt: TGCGCCAGCAGCCAATCCGGGACAGGCAATCAGCCCCAGCATTTT; clone_size: NA; v_call: TRBV4-3; d_call: TRBD1; j_call: TRBJ1-5; cdr3_length: 15
cdr3_aa: CASSYSLAAYEQYF; cdr3_nt: TGTGCCAGCAGTTACTCACTAGCGGCCTACGAGCAGTACTTC; clone_size: few; v_call: TRBV6-6; d_call: TRBD2; j_call: TRBJ2-7; cdr3_length: 14
cdr3_aa: CASSQRLATSYEQYF; cdr3_nt: TGTGCCAGCAGTCAACGACTAGCGACCTCCTACGAGCAGTACTTC; clone_size: NA; v_call: TRBV27; d_call: TRBD2; j_call: TRBJ2-7; cdr3_length: 15
cdr3_aa: CASSLGQVNEQFF; cdr3_nt: TGTGCCAGCAGCTTAGGACAGGTCAATGAGCAGTTCTTC; clone_size: NA; v_call: TRBV7-9; d_call: NA; j_call: TRBJ2-1; cdr3_length: 13
cdr3_aa: CASRDAGGTDTQYF; cdr3_nt: TGTGCCAGTCGCGACGCGGGGGGTACAGATACGCAGTATTTT; clone_size: few; v_call: TRBV19; d_call: TRBD2; j_call: TRBJ2-3; cdr3_length: 14
cdr3_aa: CASSQDTDREQYF; cdr3_nt: TGTGCCAGCAGCCAAGATACGGACAGGGAGCAGTACTTC; clone_size: NA; v_call: TRBV4-2; d_call: TRBD1; j_call: TRBJ2-7; cdr3_length: 13
cdr3_aa: CASSFLTGTDTQYF; cdr3_nt: TGCGCCAGCAGCTTTCTTACAGGCACAGATACGCAGTATTTT; clone_size: NA; v_call: TRBV5-1; d_call: NA; j_call: TRBJ2-3; cdr3_length: 14
cdr3_aa: CASSYVKGAGETQYF; cdr3_nt: TGTGCCAGCAGTTACGTTAAGGGGGCTGGGGAGACCCAGTACTTC; clone_size: once; v_call: TRBV6-6; d_call: TRBD1; j_call: TRBJ2-5; cdr3_length: 15
cdr3_aa: CASSQDRSHGQPQHF; cdr3_nt: TGTGCCAGCAGCCAAGATAGATCCCATGGTCAGCCCCAGCATTTT; clone_size: NA; v_call: TRBV4-2; d_call: NA; j_call: TRBJ1-5; cdr3_length: 15
cdr3_aa: CASQGVTDEQFF; cdr3_nt: TGTGCCAGCCAGGGGGTGACGGATGAGCAGTTCTTC; clone_size: NA; v_call: TRBV2; d_call: TRBD1; j_call: TRBJ2-1; cdr3_length: 12
cdr3_aa: CASLAGLRETQYF; cdr3_nt: TGCGCCAGCTTGGCAGGGTTGCGGGAGACCCAGTACTTC; clone_size: NA; v_call: TRBV10-2; d_call: NA; j_call: TRBJ2-5; cdr3_length: 13
cdr3_aa: CASSRGPWDTQYF; cdr3_nt: TGTGCCAGCAGCCGAGGGCCCTGGGATACGCAGTATTTT; clone_size: NA; v_call: TRBV28; d_call: NA; j_call: TRBJ2-3; cdr3_length: 13
cdr3_aa: CASSSPVIRDRGRVNTEAFF; cdr3_nt: TGTGCCAGCAGTTCCCCCGTGATCCGGGACAGGGGGCGGGTGAACACTGAAGCTTTCTTT; clone_size: few; v_call: TRBV27; d_call: TRBD1; j_call: TRBJ1-1; cdr3_length: 20
cdr3_aa: CASSESGDSANYGYTF; cdr3_nt: TGTGCCAGCAGTGAATCGGGGGACAGCGCTAACTATGGCTACACCTTC; clone_size: once; v_call: TRBV6-1; d_call: TRBD1; j_call: TRBJ1-2; cdr3_length: 16
cdr3_aa: CASSFRQGASTEAFF; cdr3_nt: TGCGCCAGCAGCTTCCGACAGGGGGCTAGCACTGAAGCTTTCTTT; clone_size: NA; v_call: TRBV5-1; d_call: TRBD1; j_call: TRBJ1-1; cdr3_length: 15
cdr3_aa: CASSFPGQGRSLHF; cdr3_nt: TGCGCCAGCAGCTTTCCGGGACAGGGCCGATCCCTCCACTTT; clone_size: NA; v_call: TRBV5-1; d_call: TRBD1; j_call: TRBJ1-6; cdr3_length: 14
cdr3_aa: CASSLGGAEEYRGYTF; cdr3_nt: TGTGCCAGCAGTTTAGGGGGCGCCGAAGAGTACCGTGGCTACACCTTC; clone_size: NA; v_call: TRBV28; d_call: NA; j_call: TRBJ1-2; cdr3_length: 16
cdr3_aa: CASSIGTARSDTQYF; cdr3_nt: TGTGCCAGCAGCATCGGGACAGCCCGGTCAGATACGCAGTATTTT; clone_size: NA; v_call: TRBV7-3; d_call: TRBD1; j_call: TRBJ2-3; cdr3_length: 15
cdr3_aa: CASSIEGTGDYGYTF; cdr3_nt: TGTGCCAGTAGTATAGAAGGGACAGGGGACTATGGCTACACCTTC; clone_size: NA; v_call: TRBV19; d_call: TRBD1; j_call: TRBJ1-2; cdr3_length: 15
cdr3_aa: CASRALAPSSYNEQFF; cdr3_nt: TGTGCCAGCAGGGCACTAGCACCGAGCTCCTACAATGAGCAGTTCTTC; clone_size: NA; v_call: TRBV13; d_call: NA; j_call: TRBJ2-1; cdr3_length: 16
cdr3_aa: CASSQRGAKYF; cdr3_nt: TGTGCCAGCTCCCAGCGGGGGGCAAAGTACTTC; clone_size: NA; v_call: TRBV11-2; d_call: TRBD2; j_call: TRBJ2-7; cdr3_length: 11
cdr3_aa: CASSQALASSYNEQFF; cdr3_nt: TGTGCCAGCAGCCAAGCACTAGCTTCCTCCTACAATGAGCAGTTCTTC; clone_size: NA; v_call: TRBV4-2; d_call: NA; j_call: TRBJ2-1; cdr3_length: 16
cdr3_aa: CASQTGQGTKNIQYF; cdr3_nt: TGTGCCAGCCAAACAGGTCAGGGGACCAAAAACATTCAGTACTTC; clone_size: NA; v_call: TRBV2; d_call: NA; j_call: TRBJ2-4; cdr3_length: 15
cdr3_aa: CASRTLGIADEKLFF; cdr3_nt: TGTGCCAGCAGGACCCTAGGCATCGCGGATGAAAAACTGTTTTTT; clone_size: NA; v_call: TRBV7-9; d_call: NA; j_call: TRBJ1-4; cdr3_length: 15
cdr3_aa: CASSMGDSPSETQYF; cdr3_nt: TGTGCCAGTAGTATGGGGGACAGCCCCTCAGAGACCCAGTACTTC; clone_size: NA; v_call: TRBV19; d_call: TRBD1; j_call: TRBJ2-5; cdr3_length: 15
cdr3_aa: CASSMAQFTDTQYF; cdr3_nt: TGTGCCAGTAGTATGGCTCAATTCACAGATACGCAGTATTTT; clone_size: few; v_call: TRBV19; d_call: NA; j_call: TRBJ2-3; cdr3_length: 14
cdr3_aa: CASSFYGSSYEQYF; cdr3_nt: TGTGCCAGCAGTTTCTACGGGAGCTCCTACGAGCAGTACTTC; clone_size: NA; v_call: TRBV27; d_call: NA; j_call: TRBJ2-7; cdr3_length: 14
cdr3_aa: CASSHRTGSVGEKLFF; cdr3_nt: TGTGCCAGCAGCCACCGGACAGGGTCGGTGGGGGAAAAACTGTTTTTT; clone_size: few; v_call: TRBV7-8; d_call: TRBD1; j_call: TRBJ1-4; cdr3_length: 16
cdr3_aa: CASSVTGTNEKLFF; cdr3_nt: TGTGCCAGCAGTGTGACAGGGACTAATGAAAAACTGTTTTTT; clone_size: NA; v_call: TRBV6-5; d_call: TRBD1; j_call: TRBJ1-4; cdr3_length: 14
cdr3_aa: CASSPLQGYEQYF; cdr3_nt: TGTGCCAGCAGCCCTCTTCAGGGATACGAGCAGTACTTC; clone_size: NA; v_call: TRBV5-6; d_call: NA; j_call: TRBJ2-7; cdr3_length: 13
cdr3_aa: CASSLGLAGGPGKNIQYF; cdr3_nt: TGTGCCAGCAGCTTAGGACTAGCGGGGGGGCCTGGCAAAAACATTCAGTACTTC; clone_size: NA; v_call: TRBV7-8; d_call: TRBD2; j_call: TRBJ2-4; cdr3_length: 18
cdr3_aa: CASSPSSGRVHTGELFF; cdr3_nt: TGTGCCAGCTCACCGTCTTCCGGGAGGGTCCACACCGGGGAGCTGTTTTTT; clone_size: NA; v_call: TRBV18; d_call: TRBD2; j_call: TRBJ2-2; cdr3_length: 17
cdr3_aa: CASSRIRGASGRTDTQYF; cdr3_nt: TGTGCCAGCAGCCGCATCCGGGGTGCTAGCGGACGCACAGATACGCAGTATTTT; clone_size: once; v_call: TRBV7-2; d_call: TRBD2; j_call: TRBJ2-3; cdr3_length: 18